The 16 T cell receptor beta chains in this list originate from one sample, sequenced in a study of regulatory T cells in long-lasting Graves disease. Arm-PCR with iRepertoire HTBI primers amplified the CDR3 regions for these TCR beta libraries. TCRdb re-called the multiplex PCR reads with MiXCR, one entry per CDR3 protein. Counted here are some 320,000 distinct CDR3 sequences, 15% to 20% occurring once; the ten biggest clones make up roughly 40%. Time point defined: newly diagnosed GD, antithyroid drugs for less than 3 months. RNA from PBMCs was the source of the TCR library. The source material was peripheral blood mononuclear cells (PBMCs), sampled at new diagnosis, from a patient treated with antithyroid drugs. Source of these receptors: a female donor with Graves disease.

This clonotype was observed at least ten times. The chain couples TRBV6-5 to TRBJ2-2; 9 bases are shared with TRBD2. CDR1 is MNHEY, CDR2 SVGAGI, per germline. J gave up 3 bases and V 2 bases, and 10 bases lay outside the gene matches. The CDR3 extends over 18 amino acids. CDR3 DNA sequence: TGTGCCAGCAGTTACACCTCTTTAGCGGGAGCTTACACCGGGGAGCTGTTTTTT. The encoded protein is CASSYTSLAGAYTGELFF.

This clonotype has at least ten counts. The chain is built from TRBV12-3 or TRBV12-4 and TRBJ1-2; tentative D call: TRBD1 (6 bases). CDR3 length: 14 residues. The germline V and J ends were trimmed by 7 bases and 4 bases, with 16 bases remaining between them. The CDR3 nucleotides are TGTGCCAGCACCTACGTGGGGGCGGGCTATGGCTACACCTTC. Protein sequence: CASTYVGAGYGYTF.

The J gene is TRBJ1-1, the V gene TRBV19, with D perhaps TRBD1 (5 bases). CDR3 length: 13 residues. The germline V gene has CDR1 LNHDA and CDR2 SQIVND (reference sequence). Trimming stripped 4 bases from V and 4 bases from J, with 10 bases between. CDR3 sequence reads: CASSTGGFTEAFF. The DNA for the CDR3 is TGTGCCAGTAGTACTGGGGGGTTCACTGAAGCTTTCTTT. The full variable domain, with the rest looked up from reference TRBV19 and TRBJ1-1, is DGGITQSPKYLFRKEGQNVTLSCEQNLNHDAMYWYRQDPGQGLRLIYYSQIVNDFQKGDIAEGYSVSREKKESFPLTVTSAQKNPTAFYLCASSTGGFTEAFFGQGTRLTVV.

The chain recombines TRBV11-2 with TRBJ2-7; 11 positions match TRBD2. The J call is in doubt because the DNA end fits TRBJ2-1 better. The germline gives CDR1 SGHAT, CDR2 FQNNGV. The CDR3 is made up of 16 amino acids. CDR3 residues: CASSSTSGNRVGEQFF. CDR3 nucleotide sequence: TGTGCCAGCAGCTCGACTAGCGGGAACCGGGTGGGTGAGCAGTTCTTC.

This clonotype came up many times. This chain joins TRBV20-1 and TRBJ2-3, with TRBD2 matching 8 bases. The germline gives CDR1 DFQATT, CDR2 SNEGSKA (reference sequence). The CDR3 is made up of 14 amino acids. V was pared by 6 bases and J by 1 base, with 6 bases of the junction left unmatched. CDR3 amino acids: CSAPGSGGTDTQYF. The CDR3 coding sequence is TGCAGTGCCCCTGGTAGCGGGGGCACAGATACGCAGTATTTT.

The chain couples TRBV5-4 to TRBJ2-3, with D uncertain. Germline values: CDR1 SGHNT, CDR2 YYREEE (reference sequence). The CDR3 extends over 15 amino acids. The ends were cut back, 5 bases at V and 2 bases at J, with 15 bases in the middle. DNA for the CDR3: TGTGCCAGCAGGGCCGATGGGGTGATCACAGATACGCAGTATTTT. Its protein is CASRADGVITDTQYF.

At least ten counts were recorded for this clonotype. A read error may produce the germline difference seen at one junction end. The chain recombines TRBV12-3 or TRBV12-4 with TRBJ2-5; D is undetermined. This CDR3 has 14 residues. CDR3 nucleotide sequence: TGTGCCAGCAGCACCCAGCCCACCCAAGAGGCCCAGTACTTC. It translates to CASSTQPTQEAQYF.

This clonotype showed up many times. The V call is TRBV19, the J call TRBJ1-1; 7 bases fit TRBD1. This CDR3 has 14 residues. V was pared by 6 bases and J by 0 bases, with 4 bases of the junction left unmatched. Looked up from germline, CDR1 is LNHDA and CDR2 is SQIVND (reference sequence). The CDR3 reads CASSLRGVNTEAFF. CDR3 DNA sequence: TGTGCCAGTAGCCTCAGGGGGGTGAACACTGAAGCTTTCTTT.

The CDR3 sequence is CASSSASILAGGRGDTQYF. As DNA, the CDR3 is TGTGCCAGCAGTTCCGCATCAATCCTAGCGGGAGGACGAGGAGATACGCAGTATTTT. The genes are TRBV6-5 and TRBJ2-3; 11 bases agree with TRBD2. Unmatched junction bases numbered 17, after V lost 4 bases and J lost 5 bases. The CDR3 has 19 residues. Germline loops: CDR1 MNHEY, CDR2 SVGAGI.

The chain has TRBV20-1 and TRBJ2-1; D possibly corresponds to TRBD1 (5 bases). The germline V gene encodes CDR1 DFQATT and CDR2 SNEGSKA (reference sequence). Trimming removed 7 bases at V and 1 base at J, with 14 bases between. This CDR3 spans 14 amino acids. The CDR3 coding sequence is TGCAGTGTCAGCGCAGGGAAGTCCTACAATGAGCAGTTCTTC. Encoded protein: CSVSAGKSYNEQFF.

In the case of this clonotype: A much larger clone lies a single base off, so this may be a read error. J is TRBJ2-7 and V is TRBV29-1, with a weak D call TRBD2 (5 bases). V was pared by 6 bases and J by 5 bases, with 11 bases between. The CDR3 contains 11 residues. Germline values: CDR1 SQVTM, CDR2 ANQGSEA. The DNA of the CDR3 is TGCAGCGTCCCCGGGGTGCACGAGCAGTACTTC. This codes for CSVPGVHEQYF.

This chain links TRBV19 with TRBJ1-1, with D possibly matching TRBD1 (6 bases). The V gene lost 7 bases and the J gene lost 7 bases, with 16 bases spanning the gap. Germline assignment: CDR1 LNHDA and CDR2 SQIVND (reference sequence). The CDR3 loop spans 13 amino acids. The CDR3 nucleotides are TGTGCCAGTACTCTTGAAGGGGGGATTGAAGCTTTCTTT. Translation: CASTLEGGIEAFF.

This clonotype appeared a few times. The chain recombines TRBV6-1 with TRBJ2-4, with 11 positions matching TRBD1. The CDR3 consists of 19 residues. Germline CDR1 is MNHNS and CDR2 is SASEGT. After removal of 5 bases from V and 2 bases from J, the junction contained 14 bases not matched to a gene. The CDR3 DNA reads as TGTGCCAGCAGTAAAGGACAGGGGGCTTTTTTAAGTTCCAAAAACATTCAGTACTTC. Translating gives CASSKGQGAFLSSKNIQYF.

A note on this clonotype: This may stem from a read error, because a much larger clone lies one nucleotide away. The chain links TRBV20-1 to TRBJ2-1; 9 bases map to TRBD2. This CDR3 has 16 amino acids. Germline V gene lookup returns CDR1 DFQATT and CDR2 SNEGSKA (reference sequence). CDR3 residues: CSPEGRGRANYNEQLF. CDR3 sequence (DNA): TGCAGTCCCGAGGGGCGCGGGAGGGCCAATTACAATGAGCAGTTATTC.

This clonotype showed up many times. The CDR3: CASSGAAFTTEGNQPQHF. CDR3 DNA sequence: TGTGCCAGCAGTGGGGCGGCATTCACAACTGAGGGCAATCAGCCCCAGCATTTT. This chain links TRBV6-1 with TRBJ1-5, with D unclear. Looked up from germline, CDR1 is MNHNS and CDR2 is SASEGT. The CDR3 loop spans 18 amino acids. With 4 bases removed from V and 2 bases from J, the gap between germline ends came to 21 bases.

This clonotype was observed at least ten times. The J gene is TRBJ1-2, the V gene TRBV9, with D uncertain. This CDR3 contains 12 residues. Trimming cost V 0 bases and J 5 bases, with 5 bases left between them. Germline V gene sequence: CDR1 SGDLS, CDR2 YYNGEE. The CDR3, as DNA: TGTGCCAGCAGCGTAGTGGGGTATGGCTACACCTTC. It yields the protein CASSVVGYGYTF.